The 9 T cell receptor beta chains presented below share a single source sample, sequenced in a study of identical twins. MiXCR was run by TCRdb on the 5' RACE reads, yielding one entry per CDR3 protein. The sample consists of a few hundred thousand distinct CDR3 sequences, 14% of them appearing once. This same sample was also taken into another study, of yellow fever vaccine responses in identical twins.

The sequenced sample was CD4+ T cells sorted from blood. The receptors stem from a woman aged 18-29 years in good health.

This clonotype has a handful of counts. V is TRBV20-1 and J is TRBJ1-1; perhaps TRBD1 as D (5 bases). CDR1 and CDR2 from the germline V gene are DFQATT and SNEGSKA (reference sequence). V gave up 3 bases and J gave up 1 base, with 12 bases separating them. The CDR3 contains 14 residues. Here the CDR3 DNA reads TGCAGTGCTAGTCGATGGGGCCAGAACACTGAAGCTTTCTTT. Amino acids: CSASRWGQNTEAFF.

This clonotype showed up just a few times. The genes are TRBV12-3 or TRBV12-4 and TRBJ2-1; tentative D call: TRBD2 (6 bases). The V gene lost 6 bases and the J gene lost 9 bases, with 21 bases spanning the gap. The CDR3 loop spans 15 amino acids. CDR3 protein: CASSPRGGGKVEQFF. CDR3 sequence (DNA): TGTGCCAGCAGCCCGCGGGGTGGAGGGAAGGTTGAGCAGTTCTTC.

The rearrangement joins TRBV6-5 to TRBJ1-6, with D perhaps TRBD1 (6 bases). Germline V lookup: CDR1 MNHEY, CDR2 SVGAGI. The CDR3 spans 16 residues. V was pared by 0 bases and J by 7 bases, with 13 bases between. The CDR3 bases are TGTGCCAGCAGTTACTCAAGTCAGGGGAGGAATTCACCCCTCCACTTT. Protein: CASSYSSQGRNSPLHF.

The chain uses TRBV6-2 or TRBV6-3 and TRBJ2-7, with TRBD1 as a possible D gene (5 bases). The V end was cut by 2 bases, the J end by 6 bases, with 8 bases between. The germline CDR1 and CDR2 sequences are MNHEY and SVGEGT. CDR3 size: 12 residues. The CDR3 protein is CASSYQRGEQYF. CDR3 nucleotides: TGTGCCAGCAGTTACCAAAGGGGCGAGCAGTACTTC.

The chain recombines TRBV11-2 with TRBJ2-5, with 9 bases matching TRBD2. The CDR3 covers 15 residues. J gave up 5 bases and V 3 bases, and 7 bases lay outside the gene matches. Germline CDR1 and CDR2: SGHAT and FQNNGV. The chain's CDR3 is CASSFVMAGGETQYF. In nucleotides, the CDR3 is TGTGCCAGCAGCTTTGTAATGGCGGGGGGGGAGACCCAGTACTTC.

The gene calls are TRBV21-1 and TRBJ2-1; whether TRBD2, the table's D call, matches the DNA was not checked. TRBV21-1 is annotated as a pseudogene. This CDR3 contains 14 residues. The CDR3 loop reads CASRPARACREQFF. The CDR3 bases are TGTGCCAGCAGACCGGCTAGAGCCTGCCGCGAGCAGTTCTTC.

A single count supports this clonotype. The chain joins TRBV12-3 or TRBV12-4 to TRBJ2-1; D not resolved. The CDR3 has 15 residues. The germline V and J ends were trimmed by 5 bases and 0 bases, with 11 bases remaining between them. For the CDR3, the DNA is TGTGCCAGCAGTCTGAAACTAAGCTCCTACAATGAGCAGTTCTTC. Its protein is CASSLKLSSYNEQFF.

A few counts support this clonotype. This chain connects TRBV6-5 to TRBJ2-7; D possibly corresponds to TRBD1 (6 bases). Trimming took off 2 bases at V and 2 bases at J, with 10 bases between the two ends. The CDR3 extends over 14 amino acids. Germline CDR1 reads MNHEY; CDR2 reads SVGAGI. CDR3: CASSYNEGAYEQYF. As DNA, the CDR3 is TGTGCCAGCAGTTACAACGAGGGGGCCTACGAGCAGTACTTC.

The genes are TRBV6-2 or TRBV6-3 and TRBJ2-5, with D possibly TRBD2 on 6 matching bases. The germline V gene encodes CDR1 MNHEY and CDR2 SVGEGT. V was clipped by 3 bases and J by 4 bases, with 12 bases between them. This CDR3 spans 14 amino acids. CDR3 in DNA: TGTGCCAGCAGTTATGGAGGGATTGGAGAGACCCAGTACTTC. This encodes CASSYGGIGETQYF.